This TCR beta chain was retrieved from a study of OX40 agonist ivuxolimab in advanced cancers. For the wider study: Ivuxolimab was a fully human IgG2 agonistic monoclonal antibody targeting the costimulatory receptor OX40 (CD134). The point of sequencing TCRbeta in the periphery was to test whether ivuxolimab changed TCR sequence diversity and drove clonal T-cell expansion. The paper reports the monotherapy dose-escalation portion (N ≈ 52 patients) of the phase I ivuxolimab trial. Of the approximately 54 patients in dose escalation, 19 had hepatocellular carcinoma, some 15 had melanoma, 9 had renal cell carcinoma and 9 had head and neck cancer. Partial responses occurred in three dose-escalation patients: two with cutaneous melanoma and one with hepatocellular carcinoma. Intravenous ivuxolimab was administered to patients every 2 weeks at six dose levels: 0.01, 0.1, 0.3, 1.5, 3 and 10 mg/kg. Patients were allowed to have had prior anti-PD-1, anti-PD-L1 or anti-CTLA-4 therapy, and approximately 41% of the dose-escalation patients had previously received checkpoint inhibitors. In the dose-escalation cohort, approximately 80% of patients were male, and the mean age was 60 years with a range of about 20 to 80. Overall results and qualifications from the work: In partial responders in the 0.1-3.0 mg/kg groups, normalized peripheral clonal expansion was found to be among the lowest, especially among CD8+ T cells. At doses of 0.1 to 3.0 mg/kg, clonal expansion of both CD4+ and CD8+ blood T cells was observed from baseline to week 6. After ivuxolimab, more expanded clones were found on average in CD8+ T cells than in CD4+ T cells. Low levels of normalized T-cell clonal expansion were also seen in some patients who did not respond. The antigen specificity of the peripheral T cells that underwent clonal expansion was not determined.

Inclusive of the bounding cysteine and phenylalanine, the CDR3 is 15 residues long. Kept here is only the CDR3 DNA, which spans 45 bases and is read in frame from base 1. According to the germline V gene, CDR1 reads MNHEY and CDR2 reads SVGAGI. Deletion took 0 bases off V and 8 bases off J, with a span of 11 bases between the germline ends. Patients with a history of autoimmune disease or receiving systemic immunosuppression were excluded from the trial. Peripheral blood for TCR sequencing was collected from all dose cohorts at baseline, on cycle 4 day 1, and on cycle 7 day 1. The samples were drawn from a first-in-human, open-label, multicenter phase I dose-escalation trial of ivuxolimab. The trial enrolled adults with locally advanced or metastatic head and neck squamous cell, hepatocellular, melanoma or renal cell carcinoma. CD4+ and CD8+ T cells were sorted separately from peripheral blood before TCR sequencing.

As to this clone: Its recognized antigen is unknown. Qualities for individual bases were not recorded, and no much larger clone is one base off.

Genomic DNA was isolated from the sorted cells so that the TCRbeta CDR3 region could be sequenced. The immunoSEQ Assay was used to sequence the TCRbeta CDR3 regions. Not all clones reach the TCRdb copy of this immuneACCESS table, which keeps in-frame sequences only. Checked studies attribute under half of the gap to unresolved V genes and leave the rest unexplained. This sample gives some 85,000 clones in total; approximately 90% of them show up just once. Of the sample, under 0.9% falls within the top ten clones. This chain joins TRBV6-5 to TRBJ1-6; the D gene remains uncertain. The TCR was taken from an adult with an advanced solid tumor such as melanoma, head and neck, liver or kidney cancer. Specimen: CD4+ or CD8+ T cells sorted from blood, collected in a trial of the OX40 agonist ivuxolimab. The CDR3 has the sequence CASSYSLRGYSPLHF. The DNA reads TGTGCCAGCAGTTACTCGCTTCGGGGATATTCACCCCTCCACTTT.